These 20 T cell receptor beta chains were sequenced from one sample in a study of cytomegalovirus exposure and HLA in healthy donors. The study ran its PCR with 60 Vbeta and 13 Jbeta primers. TCRdb keeps only in-frame clones here, not all; method: immunoSEQ multiplex PCR. The repertoire consists of 160,000 or so clones, with roughly 80% occurring once and the leading ten covering around 4.7%. Sequencing was carried out using PBMCs. These receptors all come from a woman aged 18-29 years in good health and CMV-seropositive.

This clone was picked up one time. The chain carries TRBV25-1 and TRBJ1-4; D perhaps matches TRBD1 (6 bases). Germline assignment: CDR1 MGHDK and CDR2 SYGVNS. This CDR3 has 15 amino acids. Trimming pared 3 bases from V and 2 bases from J, leaving 10 bases between. The CDR3 reads CASSDNTGTNEKLFF. CDR3 DNA sequence: TGTGCCAGCAGTGATAATACAGGGACTAATGAAAAACTGTTTTTT.

This clone was seen just once. The chain is built from TRBV7-6 and TRBJ2-7; a weak D match, TRBD2 (5 bases). V shed 0 bases and J shed 7 bases, with 10 bases lying between them. The CDR3 is made up of 13 amino acids. Germline CDR1 and CDR2: SGHVS and FNYEAQ. The chain's CDR3 is CASSLARGREQYF. The CDR3 nucleotides are TGTGCCAGCAGCTTAGCACGGGGAAGAGAGCAGTACTTC.

The rearrangement uses TRBV7-2 and TRBJ2-5; 8 bases fit TRBD2. Matching the DNA end better, TRBJ2-7 makes the J call doubtful. The CDR3 runs 14 residues. CDR1 is SGHTA and CDR2 is FQGNSA in the germline V gene. In DNA, the CDR3 is TGTGCCAGCAGCTTTGCCGGGGGGGAATACGAGCAGTACTTC. Its translation is CASSFAGGEYEQYF.

The genes are TRBV4-2 and TRBJ2-3; 9 bases are a match to TRBD2. The V segment lost 0 bases and the J segment 7 bases; nucleotides outside the gene matches: 14. Germline CDR1 reads LGHNA; CDR2 reads YNFKEQ. There are 18 residues in the CDR3. The CDR3 loop reads CASSQDLLISGGGNTQYF. CDR3 bases: TGTGCCAGCAGCCAAGACCTCCTCATTAGCGGGGGCGGGAATACGCAGTATTTT.

The gene calls are TRBV19 and TRBJ2-5; 9 bases map to TRBD2. The V gene end was trimmed by 10 bases and the J gene end by 4 bases; junction bases not matched to a gene: 19. This CDR3 spans 17 amino acids. The germline V gene encodes CDR1 LNHDA and CDR2 SQIVND (reference sequence). CDR3 in amino acids: CATSKWGGGAVGETQYF. The CDR3 region has the DNA TGTGCCACCTCCAAATGGGGCGGGGGGGCGGTAGGAGAGACCCAGTACTTC.

The V and J genes are TRBV7-9 and TRBJ2-3; 13 positions agree with TRBD2. The CDR3 loop spans 15 amino acids. CDR1 is SEHNR, CDR2 FQNEAQ, per germline (reference sequence). After removal of 5 bases from V and 4 bases from J, the junction contained 3 bases not matched to a gene. CDR3 sequence reads: CASSPTSGGSDTQYF. The CDR3 DNA reads TGTGCCAGCAGCCCGACTAGCGGGGGGTCAGATACGCAGTATTTT.

This chain links TRBV30 with TRBJ1-1, with TRBD1 matching 9 bases. Trimming removed 3 bases from V and 12 bases from J; junction bases left unmatched: 5. Germline V gene lookup returns CDR1 GTSNPN and CDR2 SVGIG (reference sequence). The CDR3 is 11 residues long. The chain's CDR3 is CAWSTGGATFF. The CDR3 DNA follows: TGTGCCTGGAGCACAGGGGGCGCGACTTTCTTT. The full variable domain, with the rest looked up from reference TRBV30 and TRBJ1-1, is SQTIHQWPATLVQPVGSPLSLECTVEGTSNPNLYWYRQAAGRGLQLLFYSVGIGQISSEVPQNLSASRPQDRQFILSSKKLLLSDSGFYLCAWSTGGATFFGQGTRLTVV.

In the case of this clone: Relative to the germline gene, one junction end is altered; a read error may explain this. Other DNA sequences of this sample code for an identical CDR3. The rearrangement uses TRBV11-2 and TRBJ1-1, with D tentatively TRBD1 (5 bases). Germline V lookup: CDR1 SGHAT, CDR2 FQNNGV. This CDR3 has 14 residues. CDR3: CASSLGQLDTEAFF. CDR3 DNA sequence: TGTGCCAGCAGCTTGGGGCAGTTAGACACTGAAGCCTTCTTT.

The chain employs TRBV5-4 and TRBJ2-3; D is perhaps TRBD1 (6 bases). Germline CDR1 SGHNT, CDR2 YYREEE (reference sequence). V was pared by 0 bases and J by 3 bases, with 20 bases between. CDR3 length equals 18 residues. CDR3 loop: CASSLAVGRQGRTDTQYF. CDR3 sequence (DNA): TGTGCCAGCAGCTTGGCCGTCGGCCGGCAGGGGCGGACAGATACGCAGTATTTT.

The gene calls are TRBV6-5 and TRBJ2-7; maybe TRBD2 (5 bases). CDR1 is MNHEY and CDR2 is SVGAGI in the germline V gene. The germline V and J ends were trimmed by 2 bases and 6 bases, with 20 bases remaining between them. CDR3 length equals 16 residues. The DNA of the CDR3 is TGTGCCAGCAGTTACAGAACTACCCGACGGGCGGGCGAGCAGTACTTC. Amino acids: CASSYRTTRRAGEQYF.

The genes are TRBV5-1 and TRBJ1-4; the match to TRBD1 covers 9 bases. The V segment lost 0 bases and the J segment 4 bases; nucleotides outside the gene matches: 7. Germline CDR1 SGHRS, CDR2 YFSETQ. The CDR3 loop spans 17 amino acids. DNA for the CDR3: TGCGCCAGCAGCTTGGCCGGCGGGGACAGGGTTAATGAAAAACTGTTTTTT. It translates to CASSLAGGDRVNEKLFF.

This clone was counted a few times. The chain couples TRBV11-3 to TRBJ2-2; D uncertain. CDR3 length: 14 residues. Germline assignment: CDR1 SGHNT and CDR2 YENEEA. The V and J ends lost 5 bases and 4 bases respectively, with 11 bases between them. CDR3 DNA: TGTGCCAGCAGCCGCGTGAGTCCCACCGGGGAGCTGTTTTTT. It encodes CASSRVSPTGELFF.

The chain is built from TRBV5-4 and TRBJ2-5, with TRBD2 matching over 13 bases. Losses at the gene ends were 2 bases for V and 4 bases for J; bases not matched to a gene: 11. Germline V gene sequence: CDR1 SGHNT, CDR2 YYREEE (reference sequence). The CDR3 runs to 18 residues. The CDR3 DNA sequence: TGTGCCAGCAGCTTAAAGGAGGGACTAGCGGGATGGGGAGAGACCCAGTACTTC. This codes for CASSLKEGLAGWGETQYF.

The CDR3: CASSVVPRETQYF. The DNA for the CDR3 is TGTGCCAGCAGCGTAGTCCCCCGGGAGACCCAGTACTTC. The chain recombines TRBV9 with TRBJ2-5, with D unresolved. CDR1 SGDLS and CDR2 YYNGEE come from the germline V gene. The ends were cut back, 0 bases at V and 5 bases at J, with 8 bases in the middle. There are 13 residues in the CDR3.

This sequence joins TRBV27 and TRBJ1-5, with D unresolved. CDR1 MNHEY and CDR2 SMNVEV come from the germline V gene (reference sequence). The length of the CDR3 is 14 residues. With 3 bases removed from V and 5 bases from J, the gap between germline ends came to 11 bases. The CDR3 DNA sequence: TGTGCCAGCAGTTTCGTTGGGAGCGATCAGCCCCAGCATTTT. Translation: CASSFVGSDQPQHF.

This clone was seen a few times. The chain is built from TRBV11-2 and TRBJ2-5; D call uncertain. The CDR3 extends over 12 amino acids. The V end lost 6 bases, the J end lost 4 bases, and 9 bases lay between the germline ends. Per the germline V gene, CDR1 is SGHAT and CDR2 is FQNNGV. CDR3 DNA sequence: TGTGCCAGCAGTGACGGCGGAGAGACCCAGTACTTC. It yields the protein CASSDGGETQYF.

The chain joins TRBV11-2 to TRBJ2-7; D remains unclear. Germline CDR1 and CDR2: SGHAT and FQNNGV. The CDR3 has 17 amino acids. The ends were cut back, 2 bases at V and 0 bases at J, with 17 bases in the middle. CDR3 sequence reads: CASSLSLAVVASYEQYF. CDR3 coding DNA: TGTGCCAGCAGCTTATCTCTGGCGGTGGTAGCCTCCTACGAGCAGTACTTC.

V and J are TRBV7-9 and TRBJ1-3; D is uncertain. Trimming removed 5 bases at V and 0 bases at J, with 11 bases between. Per germline, CDR1 SEHNR and CDR2 FQNEAQ (reference sequence). The CDR3 has 15 residues. CDR3 amino acids: CASSRWRSSGNTIYF. The DNA of the CDR3 is TGTGCCAGCAGCCGATGGAGGAGCTCTGGAAACACCATATATTTT.

The V gene is TRBV9, the J gene TRBJ2-1; TRBD2 matches 7 bases. This CDR3 comprises 13 residues. Germline V gene data show CDR1 as SGDLS and CDR2 as YYNGEE. The V gene end was trimmed by 6 bases and the J gene end by 7 bases; junction bases not matched to a gene: 7. The CDR3 sequence is CASTASGPNEQFF. In DNA form, the CDR3 reads TGTGCCAGCACGGCTAGCGGACCAAATGAGCAGTTCTTC.

The gene calls are TRBV7-8 and TRBJ2-7; possibly TRBD1 for D (6 bases). The length of the CDR3 is 12 residues. V was clipped by 0 bases and J by 12 bases, with 12 bases between them. Germline V lookup: CDR1 SGHVS, CDR2 FQNEAQ. The CDR3 DNA follows: TGTGCCAGCAGCTTAGCGGACGGACAGCGGTACTTC. It specifies CASSLADGQRYF.